These 5 T cell receptor beta chains were all obtained from the same sample, sequenced in a study of blood T cell repertoires in COVID-19. Sequenced by immunoSEQ multiplex PCR; TCRdb stores in-frame clones only, minus some. The sample shows about 59,000 clones, around 80% of them seen only once. Material: peripheral blood. The receptors originated from a man between 60 and 75 years old with acute or convalescent COVID-19.

CDR3 residues: CASSVATGVGEKLFF. The CDR3, as DNA: TGTGCCAGCAGCGTAGCTACGGGGGTGGGTGAAAAACTGTTTTTT. The V call is TRBV9, the J call TRBJ1-4; the D gene is possibly TRBD1 (5 bases). V gave up 0 bases and J gave up 7 bases, with 13 bases separating them. This CDR3 spans 15 amino acids. Germline V lookup: CDR1 SGDLS, CDR2 YYNGEE.

The rearrangement links TRBV5-6 to TRBJ1-1; tentatively, D is TRBD1 (5 bases). The germline V gene encodes CDR1 SGHDT and CDR2 YYEEEE. The CDR3 is 14 residues long. Trimming left V 1 base short and J 2 bases short, with 9 bases between. The CDR3 DNA follows: TGTGCCAGCAGCTTGCAGGGTGTAAACACTGAAGCTTTCTTT. This sequence encodes CASSLQGVNTEAFF. The variable domain in full, completed from reference TRBV5-6 and TRBJ1-1, reads DAGVTQSPTHLIKTRGQQVTLRCSPKSGHDTVSWYQQALGQGPQFIFQYYEEEERQRGNFPDRFSGHQFPNYSSELNVNALLLGDSALYLCASSLQGVNTEAFFGQGTRLTVV.

The chain couples TRBV12-5 to TRBJ1-1; D unresolved. The CDR3 totals 12 residues. V lost 7 bases to trimming and J lost 9 bases, with 15 bases between them. Per germline, CDR1 LGHNT and CDR2 FRNRAP. CDR3 sequence: CASAHEGWQAFF. CDR3 in DNA: TGTGCTAGTGCCCATGAGGGATGGCAAGCTTTCTTT.

The V call is TRBV7-2, the J call TRBJ2-1; TRBD1 agrees at 7 bases. The V gene end was trimmed by 2 bases and the J gene end by 2 bases; junction bases not matched to a gene: 3. CDR1 and CDR2 (germline): SGHTA, FQGNSA. CDR3 length equals 15 residues. CDR3 sequence (DNA): TGTGCCAGCAGCTTACGGGACAGTCCCTACAATGAGCAGTTCTTC. It yields the protein CASSLRDSPYNEQFF.

This clone has just a few counts. V gene TRBV5-4 combines with J gene TRBJ1-1; D not resolved. V was pared by 3 bases and J by 3 bases, with 9 bases between. The CDR3 loop spans 13 amino acids. Germline CDR1 reads SGHNT; CDR2 reads YYREEE (reference sequence). CDR3 DNA: TGTGCCAGCAGCTCCGCTCGGGACACTGAAGCTTTCTTT. Encoded protein: CASSSARDTEAFF.